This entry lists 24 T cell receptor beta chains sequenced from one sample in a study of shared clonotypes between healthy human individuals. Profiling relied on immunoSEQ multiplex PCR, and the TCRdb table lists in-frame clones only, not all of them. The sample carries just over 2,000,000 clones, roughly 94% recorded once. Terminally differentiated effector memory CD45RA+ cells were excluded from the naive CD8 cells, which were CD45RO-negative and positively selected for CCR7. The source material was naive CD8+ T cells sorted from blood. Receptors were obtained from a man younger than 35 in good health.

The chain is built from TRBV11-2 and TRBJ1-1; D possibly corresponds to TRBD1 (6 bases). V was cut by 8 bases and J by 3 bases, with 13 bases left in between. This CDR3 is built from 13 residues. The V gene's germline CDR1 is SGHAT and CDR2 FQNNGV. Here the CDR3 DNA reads TGTGCCAGCTTCGGGACACCTTACACTGAAGCTTTCTTT. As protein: CASFGTPYTEAFF.

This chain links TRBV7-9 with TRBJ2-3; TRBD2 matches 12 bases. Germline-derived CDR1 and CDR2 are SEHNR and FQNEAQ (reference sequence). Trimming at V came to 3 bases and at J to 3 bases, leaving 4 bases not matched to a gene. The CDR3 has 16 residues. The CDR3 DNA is TGTGCCAGCAGCTTGGCTAGCGGGGGGGAGACAGATACGCAGTATTTT. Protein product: CASSLASGGETDTQYF.

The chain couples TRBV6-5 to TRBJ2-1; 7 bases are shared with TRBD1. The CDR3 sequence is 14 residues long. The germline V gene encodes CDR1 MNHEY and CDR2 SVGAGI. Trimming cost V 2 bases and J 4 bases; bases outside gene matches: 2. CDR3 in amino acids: CASSYGTEYNEQFF. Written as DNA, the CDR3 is TGTGCCAGCAGTTACGGGACAGAATACAATGAGCAGTTCTTC.

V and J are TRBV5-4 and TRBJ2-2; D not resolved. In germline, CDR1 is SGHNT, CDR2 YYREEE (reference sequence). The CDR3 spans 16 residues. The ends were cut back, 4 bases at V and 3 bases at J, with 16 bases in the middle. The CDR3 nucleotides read TGTGCCAGCAGCCTCTTGGCTGGGTCGGACACCGGGGAGCTGTTTTTT. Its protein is CASSLLAGSDTGELFF.

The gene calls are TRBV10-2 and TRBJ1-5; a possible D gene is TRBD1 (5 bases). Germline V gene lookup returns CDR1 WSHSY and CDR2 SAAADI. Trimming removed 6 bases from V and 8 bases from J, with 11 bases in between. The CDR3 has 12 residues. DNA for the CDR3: TGCGCCAGCAGAACCGGGGGAGAGCCCCAGCATTTT. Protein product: CASRTGGEPQHF.

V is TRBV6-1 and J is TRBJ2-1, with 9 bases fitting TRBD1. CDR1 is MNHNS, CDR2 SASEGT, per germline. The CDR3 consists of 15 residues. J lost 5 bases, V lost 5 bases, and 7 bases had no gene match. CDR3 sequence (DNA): TGTGCCAGCAGTCATGGACAGGGGTTCGACAATGAGCAGTTCTTC. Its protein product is CASSHGQGFDNEQFF.

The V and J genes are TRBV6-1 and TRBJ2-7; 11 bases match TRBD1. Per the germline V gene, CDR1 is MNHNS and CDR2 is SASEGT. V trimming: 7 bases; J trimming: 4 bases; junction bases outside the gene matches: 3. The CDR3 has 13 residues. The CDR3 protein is CASMGQGVYEQYF. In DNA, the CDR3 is TGTGCCAGCATGGGACAGGGGGTTTACGAGCAGTACTTC.

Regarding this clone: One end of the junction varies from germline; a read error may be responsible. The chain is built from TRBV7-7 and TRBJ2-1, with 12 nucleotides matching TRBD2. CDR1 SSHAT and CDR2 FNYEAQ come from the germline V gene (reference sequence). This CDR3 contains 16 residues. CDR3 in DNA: TGTGCTAGCAGCCCGGAACTAGCGGGGGGTTACAATGAGCAGTTCTTC. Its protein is CASSPELAGGYNEQFF. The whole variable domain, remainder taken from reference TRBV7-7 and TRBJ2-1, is GAGVSQSPRYKVTKRGQDVTLRCDPISSHATLYWYQQALGQGPEFLTYFNYEAQPDKSGLPSDRFSAERPEGSISTLTIQRTEQRDSAMYRCASSPELAGGYNEQFFGPGTRLTVL.

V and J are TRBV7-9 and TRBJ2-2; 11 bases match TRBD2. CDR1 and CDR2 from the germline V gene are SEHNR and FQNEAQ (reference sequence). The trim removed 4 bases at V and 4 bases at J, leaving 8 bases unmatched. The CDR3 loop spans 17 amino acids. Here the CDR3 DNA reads TGTGCCAGCAGCTCTCTAGCGGGGGGTCCGCTCACCGGGGAGCTGTTTTTT. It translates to CASSSLAGGPLTGELFF. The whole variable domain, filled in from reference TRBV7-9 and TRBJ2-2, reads DTGVSQNPRHKITKRGQNVTFRCDPISEHNRLYWYRQTLGQGPEFLTYFQNEAQLEKSRLLSDRFSAERPKGSFSTLEIQRTEQGDSAMYLCASSSLAGGPLTGELFFGEGSRLTVL.

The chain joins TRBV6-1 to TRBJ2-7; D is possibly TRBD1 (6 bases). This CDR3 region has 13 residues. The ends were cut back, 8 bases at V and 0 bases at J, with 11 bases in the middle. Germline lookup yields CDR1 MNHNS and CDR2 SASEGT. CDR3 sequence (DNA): TGTGCCAGCCGCGGACAGCTCTCCTACGAGCAGTACTTC. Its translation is CASRGQLSYEQYF.

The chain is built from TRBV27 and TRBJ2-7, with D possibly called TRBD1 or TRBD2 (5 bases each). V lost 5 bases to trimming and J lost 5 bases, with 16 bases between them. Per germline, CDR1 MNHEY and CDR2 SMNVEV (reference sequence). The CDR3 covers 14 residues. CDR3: CASSLRGPGNEQYF. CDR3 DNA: TGTGCCAGCAGTCTTAGGGGCCCGGGGAACGAGCAGTACTTC.

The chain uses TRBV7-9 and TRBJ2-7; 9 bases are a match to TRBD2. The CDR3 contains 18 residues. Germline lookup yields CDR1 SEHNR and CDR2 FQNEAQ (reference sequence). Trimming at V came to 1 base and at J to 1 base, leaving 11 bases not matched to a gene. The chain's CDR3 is CASSLVGPTSGSSYEQYF. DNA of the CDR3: TGTGCCAGCAGCTTAGTTGGCCCCACTAGCGGGTCGTCCTACGAGCAGTACTTC. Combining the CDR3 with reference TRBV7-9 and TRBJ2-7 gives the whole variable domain DTGVSQNPRHKITKRGQNVTFRCDPISEHNRLYWYRQTLGQGPEFLTYFQNEAQLEKSRLLSDRFSAERPKGSFSTLEIQRTEQGDSAMYLCASSLVGPTSGSSYEQYFGPGTRLTVT.

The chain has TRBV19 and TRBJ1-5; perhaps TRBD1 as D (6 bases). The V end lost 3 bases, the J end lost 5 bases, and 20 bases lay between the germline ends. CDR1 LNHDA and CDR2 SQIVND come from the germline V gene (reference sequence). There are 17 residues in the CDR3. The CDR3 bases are TGTGCCAGTAGTATCCTGGCCACAGGGTACGTTGATCAGCCCCAGCATTTT. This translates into CASSILATGYVDQPQHF.

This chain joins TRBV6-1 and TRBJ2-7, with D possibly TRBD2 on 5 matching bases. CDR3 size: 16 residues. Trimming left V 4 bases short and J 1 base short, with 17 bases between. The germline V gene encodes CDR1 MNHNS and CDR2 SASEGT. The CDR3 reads CASSVEGLSNSYEQYF. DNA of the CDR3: TGTGCCAGCAGTGTTGAGGGATTGTCGAATTCCTACGAGCAGTACTTC.

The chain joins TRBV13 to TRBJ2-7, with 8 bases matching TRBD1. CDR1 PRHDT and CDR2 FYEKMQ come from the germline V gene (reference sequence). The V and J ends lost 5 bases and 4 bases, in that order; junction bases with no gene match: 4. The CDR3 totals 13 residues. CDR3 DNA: TGTGCCAGCAGCCCAAGACAGGGGTACGAGCAGTACTTC. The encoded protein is CASSPRQGYEQYF. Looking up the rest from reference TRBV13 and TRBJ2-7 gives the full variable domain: AAGVIQSPRHLIKEKRETATLKCYPIPRHDTVYWYQQGPGQDPQFLISFYEKMQSDKGSIPDRFSAQQFSDYHSELNMSSLELGDSALYFCASSPRQGYEQYFGPGTRLTVT.

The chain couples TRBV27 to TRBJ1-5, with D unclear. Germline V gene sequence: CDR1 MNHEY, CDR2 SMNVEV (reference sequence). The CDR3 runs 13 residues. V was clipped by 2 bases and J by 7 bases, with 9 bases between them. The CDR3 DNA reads TGTGCCAGCAGTTTACAAATCGGACAGCCCCAGCATTTT. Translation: CASSLQIGQPQHF.

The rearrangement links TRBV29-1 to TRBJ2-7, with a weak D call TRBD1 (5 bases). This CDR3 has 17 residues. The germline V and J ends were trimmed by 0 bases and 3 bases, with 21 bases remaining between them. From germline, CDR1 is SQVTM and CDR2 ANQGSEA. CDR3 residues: CSVEDLEEPQGVYEQYF. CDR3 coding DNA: TGCAGCGTTGAAGATCTCGAAGAGCCCCAGGGTGTCTACGAGCAGTACTTC.

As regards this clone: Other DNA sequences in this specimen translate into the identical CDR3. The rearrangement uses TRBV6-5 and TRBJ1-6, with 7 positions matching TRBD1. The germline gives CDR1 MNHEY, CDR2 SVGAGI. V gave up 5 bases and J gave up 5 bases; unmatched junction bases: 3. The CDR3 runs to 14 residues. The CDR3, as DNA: TGTGCCAGCAGTCCCGGGACAGATAATTCACCCCTCCACTTT. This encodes CASSPGTDNSPLHF.

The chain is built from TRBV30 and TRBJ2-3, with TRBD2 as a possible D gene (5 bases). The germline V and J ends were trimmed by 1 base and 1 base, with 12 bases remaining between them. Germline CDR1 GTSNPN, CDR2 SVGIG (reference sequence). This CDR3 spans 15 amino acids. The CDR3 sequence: CAWSEIGVGTDTQYF. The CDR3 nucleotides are TGTGCCTGGAGTGAGATCGGGGTTGGCACAGATACGCAGTATTTT.

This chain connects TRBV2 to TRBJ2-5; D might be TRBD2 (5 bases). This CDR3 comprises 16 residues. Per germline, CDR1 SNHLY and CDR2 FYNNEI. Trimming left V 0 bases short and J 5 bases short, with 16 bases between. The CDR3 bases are TGTGCCAGCAGTGAAGCGTTTGGGCTAGCTGGGGAGACCCAGTACTTC. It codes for CASSEAFGLAGETQYF.

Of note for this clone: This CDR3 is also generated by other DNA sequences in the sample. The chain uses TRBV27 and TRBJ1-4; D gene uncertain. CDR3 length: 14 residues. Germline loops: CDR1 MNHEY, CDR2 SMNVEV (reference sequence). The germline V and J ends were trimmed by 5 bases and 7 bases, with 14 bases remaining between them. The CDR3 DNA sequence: TGTGCCAGCAGTCTTATCGGTGTTGGTGAAAAACTGTTTTTT. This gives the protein CASSLIGVGEKLFF.

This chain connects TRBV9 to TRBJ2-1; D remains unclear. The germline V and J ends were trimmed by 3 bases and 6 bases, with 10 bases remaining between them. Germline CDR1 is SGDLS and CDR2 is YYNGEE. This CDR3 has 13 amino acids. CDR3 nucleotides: TGTGCCAGCAGCGCTCAAGATCTCAATGAGCAGTTCTTC. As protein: CASSAQDLNEQFF.

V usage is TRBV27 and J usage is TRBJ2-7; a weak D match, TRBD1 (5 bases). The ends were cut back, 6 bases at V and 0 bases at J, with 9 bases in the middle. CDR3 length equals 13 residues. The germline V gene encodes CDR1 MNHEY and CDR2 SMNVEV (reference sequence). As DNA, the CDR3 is TGTGCCAGCAGACAGGATAGCTCCTACGAGCAGTACTTC. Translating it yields CASRQDSSYEQYF.

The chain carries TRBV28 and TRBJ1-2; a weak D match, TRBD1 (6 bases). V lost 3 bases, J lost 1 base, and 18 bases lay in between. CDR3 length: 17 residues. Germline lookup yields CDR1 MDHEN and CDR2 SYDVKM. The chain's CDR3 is CASSFWDTHDDNYGYTF. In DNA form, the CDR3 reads TGTGCCAGCAGTTTCTGGGACACACACGACGATAACTATGGCTACACCTTC.